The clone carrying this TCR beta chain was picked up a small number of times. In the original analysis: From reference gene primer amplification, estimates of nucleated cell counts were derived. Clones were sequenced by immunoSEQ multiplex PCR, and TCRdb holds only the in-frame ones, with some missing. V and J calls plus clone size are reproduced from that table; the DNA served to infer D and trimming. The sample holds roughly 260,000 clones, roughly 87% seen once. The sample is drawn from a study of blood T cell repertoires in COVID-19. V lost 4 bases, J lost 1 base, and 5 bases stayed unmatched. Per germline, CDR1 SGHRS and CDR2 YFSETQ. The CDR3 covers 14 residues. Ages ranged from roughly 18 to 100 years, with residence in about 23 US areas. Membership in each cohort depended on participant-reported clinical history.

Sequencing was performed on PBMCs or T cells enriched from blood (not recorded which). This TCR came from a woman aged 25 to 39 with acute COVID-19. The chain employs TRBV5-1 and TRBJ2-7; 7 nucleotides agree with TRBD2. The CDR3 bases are TGCGCCAGCAGCGGGGGGGAAGGATCCTACGAGCAGTACTTC. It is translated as CASSGGEGSYEQYF.